These 18 T cell receptor beta chains originate from one sample sequenced in a study of Ad26.COV2.S vaccination and SARS-CoV-2 variants. Treatment indicated: some 19 received Ad26.COV2.S at low or high dose, single or two shots; several received placebo; per-sample allocation not given. It was on day 63 after the first vaccine or placebo injection that samples were taken. Some clones are missing from TCRdb's copy, which holds only in-frame ones; the method was immunoSEQ multiplex PCR. Counted here are hundreds of thousands of clones, about 89% occurring once; the ten biggest clones make up roughly 3.5%. The sequencing used peripheral blood, collected in a trial of Ad26.COV2.S vaccine versus placebo. These receptors originate from a person aged 18 to 59 who received the Ad26.COV2.S COVID-19 vaccine or a placebo.

V gene TRBV4-1 combines with J gene TRBJ2-1; 11 bases are a match to TRBD2. J gave up 4 bases and V 4 bases, and 6 bases lay outside the gene matches. This CDR3 contains 16 residues. Germline assignment: CDR1 MGHRA and CDR2 YSYEKL. The CDR3 coding sequence is TGCGCCAGCAGCCCCGGGGGACTAGCGGTTTACAATGAGCAGTTCTTC. Its translation: CASSPGGLAVYNEQFF.

Here the CDR3 DNA reads TGTGCCAGCAGCCAAGACCGGGACGGAGATCAGCCCCAGCATTTT. This encodes CASSQDRDGDQPQHF. The V gene is TRBV4-2, the J gene TRBJ1-5, with D perhaps matching TRBD1 (5 bases). The CDR3 is 15 residues long. V was pared by 0 bases and J by 5 bases, with 11 bases between. Germline-derived CDR1 and CDR2 are LGHNA and YNFKEQ.

This clone was counted a few times. The J gene is TRBJ1-1, the V gene TRBV19, with 9 bases that match TRBD1. Germline CDR1 LNHDA, CDR2 SQIVND (reference sequence). Trimming took 7 bases from V and 5 from J; bases not matched to a gene: 11. The CDR3 loop spans 15 amino acids. In DNA form, the CDR3 reads TGTGCCAGTAACCCTCGTAAGGACAGGGGAACTGAAGCTTTCTTT. Residues: CASNPRKDRGTEAFF.

The CDR3 bases are TGTGCCAGCTCACGTTATATAACAGGGAACTATGGCTACACCTTC. This encodes CASSRYITGNYGYTF. The rearrangement uses TRBV18 and TRBJ1-2, with a weak D call TRBD1 (6 bases). The CDR3 runs to 15 residues. Germline V gives CDR1 KGHSH, CDR2 LQKENI. Deletions cut 4 bases from V and 2 bases from J, with 14 bases between.

This clone showed up just once. J is TRBJ2-3 and V is TRBV7-2; D perhaps matches TRBD1 (6 bases). Between the trimmed V and J ends, which lost 5 bases and 3 bases, there was a span of 18 bases. This CDR3 comprises 16 residues. Per the germline V gene, CDR1 is SGHTA and CDR2 is FQGNSA. The CDR3 spells CASSPLVARGTDTQYF. The CDR3 DNA reads TGTGCCAGCAGCCCCCTGGTCGCCAGGGGAACAGATACGCAGTATTTT.

CDR3 DNA sequence: TGTGCCAGCCGACTCGGGACCCCCGGGAGTCAGCCCCAGCATTTT. Its protein product is CASRLGTPGSQPQHF. This chain uses TRBV28 with TRBJ1-5, with D perhaps TRBD1 (5 bases). The germline gives CDR1 MDHEN, CDR2 SYDVKM. This CDR3 is built from 15 residues. The germline V and J ends were trimmed by 8 bases and 6 bases, with 20 bases remaining between them.

The J gene is TRBJ2-2, the V gene TRBV10-3; 13 nucleotides line up with TRBD2. The CDR3 sequence is 18 residues long. CDR1 and CDR2 from the germline V gene are ENHRY and SYGVKD. J lost 1 base, V lost 0 bases, and 2 bases had no gene match. CDR3 in amino acids: CAISESTSGGMNTGELFF. The CDR3 region has the DNA TGTGCCATCAGTGAGTCGACTAGCGGGGGGATGAACACCGGGGAGCTGTTTTTT.

V is TRBV7-2 and J is TRBJ1-2, with a tentative D call TRBD1 (6 bases). This CDR3 has 16 amino acids. V shed 6 bases and J shed 2 bases, with 19 bases lying between them. Per the germline V gene, CDR1 is SGHTA and CDR2 is FQGNSA. The CDR3 bases are TGTGCCAGCAGGAGTAGACAGGACAGCACCAACTATGGCTACACCTTC. This codes for CASRSRQDSTNYGYTF.

The chain has TRBV9 and TRBJ1-1, with 7 bases fitting TRBD1. V lost 0 bases to trimming and J lost 4 bases; unmatched junction nucleotides: 3. The CDR3 consists of 14 residues. Germline V gives CDR1 SGDLS, CDR2 YYNGEE. CDR3 amino acids: CASSVVQGSTEAFF. CDR3 DNA: TGTGCCAGCAGCGTAGTACAGGGGAGCACTGAAGCTTTCTTT.

The chain has TRBV30 and TRBJ2-5; D is uncertain. Germline CDR1 GTSNPN, CDR2 SVGIG (reference sequence). The germline V and J ends were trimmed by 0 bases and 1 base, with 12 bases remaining between them. CDR3 length: 15 amino acids. The CDR3 is CAWSVDTWVQETQYF. The CDR3 DNA follows: TGTGCCTGGAGTGTTGACACATGGGTCCAAGAGACCCAGTACTTC.

CDR3 amino acids: CAIATGLAGAPVSTDTQYF. In nucleotides, the CDR3 is TGTGCCATTGCGACGGGACTAGCGGGGGCTCCCGTCAGCACAGATACGCAGTATTTT. The chain has TRBV10-3 and TRBJ2-3; 14 bases map to TRBD2. The CDR3 has 19 residues. V shed 9 bases and J 0 bases; nucleotides not matched to a gene: 14. In germline, CDR1 is ENHRY, CDR2 SYGVKD.

The rearrangement links TRBV9 to TRBJ1-1, with D perhaps matching TRBD1 (5 bases). Germline CDR1 and CDR2: SGDLS and YYNGEE. V was cut by 2 bases and J by 0 bases, with 14 bases left in between. The CDR3 contains 16 residues. CDR3 coding DNA: TGTGCCAGCAGCGTCCAGGGTGAAATTATGAACACTGAAGCTTTCTTT. Protein sequence: CASSVQGEIMNTEAFF.

V gene TRBV27 combines with J gene TRBJ1-2; D gene ambiguous. The CDR3 runs to 15 residues. Germline V gene lookup returns CDR1 MNHEY and CDR2 SMNVEV (reference sequence). V dropped 4 bases and J dropped 8 bases, with 20 bases sitting between them. The CDR3 loop is CASSSFGREYLGYTF. The CDR3, as DNA: TGTGCCAGCAGTTCATTCGGTCGAGAGTACCTGGGCTACACCTTC.

This clone was seen a single time. The V and J genes are TRBV29-1 and TRBJ2-3; 8 nucleotides align to TRBD2. Germline V gene lookup returns CDR1 SQVTM and CDR2 ANQGSEA. The CDR3 consists of 16 residues. Trimming took 5 bases from V and 4 from J; bases not matched to a gene: 14. The CDR3 DNA reads TGCAGCGTTTCACAGGGAGGAGCGGGAGAGGCAGATACGCAGTATTTT. Translation: CSVSQGGAGEADTQYF.

The table lists this clone with a few counts. The rearrangement uses TRBV6-1 and TRBJ1-3; D unclear. This CDR3 spans 14 amino acids. Germline lookup yields CDR1 MNHNS and CDR2 SASEGT. The V end lost 3 bases, the J end lost 0 bases, and 6 bases lay between the germline ends. The CDR3 reads CASSEEYSGNTIYF. CDR3 nucleotide sequence: TGTGCCAGCAGTGAGGAATACTCTGGAAACACCATATATTTT.

V and J are TRBV10-2 and TRBJ2-1; 9 bases match TRBD2. With V trimmed by 6 bases and J by 1 base, 1 base remained unmatched. The CDR3 has 14 residues. Germline CDR1 and CDR2: WSHSY and SAAADI. CDR3 sequence (DNA): TGCGCCAGCAGGGCGGGAGGGTCCTACAATGAGCAGTTCTTC. Amino acid sequence: CASRAGGSYNEQFF.

This chain links TRBV7-2 with TRBJ1-1; tentative D call: TRBD1 (5 bases). V lost 4 bases and J lost 4, with 13 bases in between. The germline gives CDR1 SGHTA, CDR2 FQGNSA. The CDR3 runs to 14 residues. CDR3 DNA: TGTGCCAGCAGCTACTCCGGGACCCTCACTGAAGCTTTCTTT. Its translation: CASSYSGTLTEAFF.

V is TRBV5-4 and J is TRBJ1-2; no clear D. From germline, CDR1 is SGHNT and CDR2 YYREEE (reference sequence). Trimming removed 0 bases from V and 4 bases from J, with 10 bases in between. This CDR3 region has 14 residues. CDR3: CASSLGGLPYGYTF. In nucleotides, the CDR3 is TGTGCCAGCAGCTTGGGTGGCCTGCCCTATGGCTACACCTTC.